This T cell receptor (beta chain) was sequenced in a study of post-analysis software for immune sequencing data. Study information: Disease courses included relapsing-remitting, secondary progressive and progressive-relapsing multiple sclerosis.

Concerning this clonotype: Antigen specificity is unknown.

cDNA libraries for TCR beta contained unique molecular identifiers. TCRdb passed the PCR reads through MiXCR, listing each CDR3 protein once. The sample has approximately 770,000 distinct CDR3 sequences, around 46% seen once. CDR3 length: 15 residues. J lost 6 bases, V lost 6 bases, and 7 bases had no gene match. Findings of the study overall: Patients carried roughly 5 TRBV segments more frequently than controls did, and TRBV5-6, TRBV5-1 and TRBV20-1 were among them.

The TCR was taken from a girl aged 5 to 17 with multiple sclerosis. The rearrangement uses TRBV12-3 or TRBV12-4 and TRBJ1-5; 11 bases agree with TRBD1. The source material was blood. The DNA for the CDR3 is TGTGCCAGCAGCCCAGGACAGGGGGCTGGTCAGCCCCAGCATTTT. It codes for CASSPGQGAGQPQHF.